The clone carrying this T cell receptor beta chain was recorded at least ten times. This entry is derived from a study of low-dose radiotherapy and immunotherapy resistance in tumors. Both TCRalpha and TCRbeta chains were reverse transcribed with V-gene-specific primers. TCR amplification used roughly 21 PCR cycles, a constant-region primer and a V-primer adapter. TCRdb itself ran the reads through MiXCR, one entry per CDR3 protein. The data show around 100,000 distinct CDR3 sequences, around 20% seen once. The sample's time point: after trial treatment. The treatment: LDRT plus nivolumab, ipilimumab, low-dose cyclophosphamide and aspirin (RACIN trial). The material sequenced was PBMCs, taken after low-dose radiotherapy plus immunotherapy. The origin of this receptor is a male donor with prostate cancer.

CDR3 bases: TGCGCCAGCAGCTTGGTTGTCAACTCCTACGAGCAGTACTTC. Translating gives CASSLVVNSYEQYF. This sequence joins TRBV5-1 and TRBJ2-7; D remains unclear. This CDR3 contains 14 residues. V gave up 0 bases and J gave up 0 bases, with 7 bases separating them. Germline CDR1 reads SGHRS; CDR2 reads YFSETQ.